The subject of this entry is one T cell receptor (beta chain). The data were obtained in a study of control samples from healthy donors and cancer patients. Repertoires were generated with immunoSEQ multiplex PCR, while TCRdb's copy carries only in-frame clones and drops some. The sample has around 100,000 clones; around nine tenths are singletons. V lost 9 bases and J 3 bases, leaving 9 bases between the germline ends. This CDR3 region has 11 residues. The V and J genes are TRBV12-3 or TRBV12-4 and TRBJ2-7; D unresolved. This receptor was identified in a woman between 18 and 29 years old in good health. The sequencing input was blood. The CDR3 region has the DNA TGTGCCAGTGGGTCCTACTACGAGCAGTACTTC. Amino acids: CASGSYYEQYF.